This entry lists 12 T cell receptor beta chains sequenced from one sample in a study of cytomegalovirus exposure and HLA in healthy donors. The PCR was carried out with 60 Vbeta primers and 13 Jbeta primers. Some clones are missing from TCRdb's copy, which holds only in-frame ones; the method was immunoSEQ multiplex PCR. In the table there are roughly 98,000 clones, approximately 76% of which are singletons. Sequencing input: PBMCs. Receptors originate from a man between 40 and 49 years old in good health and CMV-seronegative.

The chain joins TRBV6-5 to TRBJ1-5; 9 bases map to TRBD1. With V trimmed by 7 bases and J by 2 bases, 6 bases remained unmatched. The CDR3 length is 15 residues. The germline V gene encodes CDR1 MNHEY and CDR2 SVGAGI. The CDR3 loop reads CASKTTGGGNQPQHF. The DNA of the CDR3 is TGTGCCAGCAAAACGACAGGGGGTGGCAATCAGCCCCAGCATTTT.

J is TRBJ2-2 and V is TRBV7-9; the match to TRBD1 covers 8 bases. This CDR3 comprises 16 residues. Per the germline V gene, CDR1 is SEHNR and CDR2 is FQNEAQ (reference sequence). J was trimmed by 5 bases and V by 5 bases; bases with no gene match: 10. The CDR3 DNA reads as TGTGCCAGCAGCCGACCTTGGACAGGGTGGACCGGGGAGCTGTTTTTT. This gives the protein CASSRPWTGWTGELFF. Filled out from reference TRBV7-9 and TRBJ2-2, the complete variable domain reads DTGVSQNPRHKITKRGQNVTFRCDPISEHNRLYWYRQTLGQGPEFLTYFQNEAQLEKSRLLSDRFSAERPKGSFSTLEIQRTEQGDSAMYLCASSRPWTGWTGELFFGEGSRLTVL.

J is TRBJ2-3 and V is TRBV18; D may be TRBD1 (5 bases). Germline V lookup: CDR1 KGHSH, CDR2 LQKENI. The length of the CDR3 is 13 residues. The V end was cut by 8 bases, the J end by 8 bases, with 17 bases between. CDR3 residues: CASTSRGQGTQYF. The CDR3 region has the DNA TGTGCCAGCACAAGCCGTGGGCAGGGTACGCAGTATTTT.

The chain carries TRBV6-1 and TRBJ2-5; maybe TRBD2 (5 bases). Judging by the DNA end, TRBJ2-7 fits better; the J call may be wrong. Germline-derived CDR1 and CDR2 are MNHNS and SASEGT. This CDR3 has 14 amino acids. The CDR3 DNA sequence: TGTGCCAGCAGTGGTTTCCAGGAGGCGTACGAGCAGTACTTC. This encodes CASSGFQEAYEQYF.

V usage is TRBV4-3 and J usage is TRBJ2-1; a weak D match, TRBD2 (5 bases). This CDR3 has 14 residues. The V end was cut by 1 base, the J end by 12 bases, with 16 bases between. CDR1 LGHNA and CDR2 YSLEER come from the germline V gene. The CDR3 loop is CASSQVTGSVGQFF. CDR3 sequence (DNA): TGCGCCAGCAGCCAAGTAACGGGGTCCGTTGGGCAGTTCTTC.

The V and J genes are TRBV7-2 and TRBJ1-4, with 8 bases that match TRBD1. This CDR3 comprises 17 residues. Germline V gene lookup returns CDR1 SGHTA and CDR2 FQGNSA. V lost 5 bases, J lost 0 bases, and 8 bases stayed unmatched. The CDR3 loop is CASSPMGQVATNEKLFF. CDR3 DNA sequence: TGTGCCAGCAGCCCAATGGGACAGGTAGCAACTAATGAAAAACTGTTTTTT.

The chain carries TRBV19 and TRBJ2-7, with 8 positions matching TRBD1. V lost 6 bases to trimming and J lost 1 base; unmatched junction nucleotides: 8. In germline, CDR1 is LNHDA, CDR2 SQIVND (reference sequence). CDR3 size: 15 residues. For the CDR3, the DNA is TGTGCCAGTAGCCGACGGGACAGGAGTTCCTACGAGCAGTACTTC. The encoded protein is CASSRRDRSSYEQYF.

V and J are TRBV30 and TRBJ1-2, with 10 bases that match TRBD1. Unmatched junction bases numbered 3, after V lost 0 bases and J lost 8 bases. CDR1 GTSNPN and CDR2 SVGIG come from the germline V gene (reference sequence). This CDR3 comprises 13 residues. DNA for the CDR3: TGTGCCTGGAGTGTAGACAGGGGGCTAGGCTACACCTTC. Its translation: CAWSVDRGLGYTF.

The rearrangement uses TRBV6-6 and TRBJ2-5, with 10 bases that match TRBD1. The junction had 6 bases not matched to a gene; V was cut back by 5 bases and J by 6 bases. Germline V lookup: CDR1 MNHNY, CDR2 SVGAGI (reference sequence). The CDR3 covers 14 residues. The CDR3 nucleotides read TGTGCCAGCAGTGACCGGGACAGGGGAAAGACCCAGTACTTC. Translating gives CASSDRDRGKTQYF.

This clone is a singleton in its sample. The genes are TRBV7-2 and TRBJ1-2; 9 bases align to TRBD1. In germline, CDR1 is SGHTA, CDR2 FQGNSA. J lost 3 bases, V lost 5 bases, and 4 bases had no gene match. The CDR3 is 14 residues long. The CDR3 region is CASSPWTGDYGYTF. CDR3 DNA: TGTGCCAGCAGCCCTTGGACAGGGGACTATGGCTACACCTTC.

This clone was recorded only once. This chain links TRBV28 with TRBJ2-7; D might be TRBD2 (5 bases). V gave up 6 bases and J gave up 4 bases, with 13 bases separating them. In germline, CDR1 is MDHEN, CDR2 SYDVKM. The CDR3 totals 13 residues. CDR3 protein: CASSLGGRYEQYF. The CDR3 DNA sequence: TGTGCCAGCAGCCTAGGAGGTCGGTACGAGCAGTACTTC.

The V call is TRBV13, the J call TRBJ2-1, with TRBD2 as a possible D gene (6 bases). The CDR3 totals 15 residues. V lost 0 bases to trimming and J lost 6 bases, with 12 bases between them. Looked up from germline, CDR1 is PRHDT and CDR2 is FYEKMQ (reference sequence). Written as DNA, the CDR3 is TGTGCCAGCAGCTTAGGGGGGGGTTATGGCAATGAGCAGTTCTTC. Translated: CASSLGGGYGNEQFF.